The T cell receptor (beta chain) under discussion was sequenced for a study of metastatic and nonmetastatic thyroid tumors (TCRdb year 2020). About the investigation overall: For patients with malignant and with benign thyroid disease, the researchers compared repertoires between peripheral blood samples and tumor or nodule tissue samples.

CDR3 length: 14 amino acids, cysteine to phenylalanine. Only CDR3 DNA remains: 42 bases, in frame from the first base. The CDR1 and CDR2 encoded by the germline V gene (reference sequence) are DFQATT and SNEGSKA. The germline V and J ends show losses of 6 bases and 5 bases respectively, and no gene match explains 12 bases of the junction. The library was prepared using PCR. TCRdb names Illumina HiSeq 4000 as the instrument used. The TCR beta-chain CDR3 region of each patient was profiled by high-throughput sequencing. In the paper's pipeline: The researchers built a classifier to tell apart papillary thyroid cancer patients with distant metastasis, based on CDR3 differences among clinicopathological groups. The Shannon index was used to assess repertoire diversity, and the Morisita-Horn index was used to assess tumor-blood repertoire similarity. TCRdb trimmed public reads at Q25 via fastp, called clones via MiXCR and kept in-frame beta chains. These V and J calls rely on TCRdb rather than the paper's analysis. The sample data list 5,500 to 7,000 clones, and 16% of these were observed just once. The ten largest clonotypes hold around 10% of the sample.

None of the patients had been given any treatment before thyroid surgery. Using T-cell receptor beta sequencing, the researchers looked back retrospectively at clinical samples from patients, gathered between the early 2010s and the late 2010s. Findings and caveats that apply to the study as a whole: TCR beta diversity was reported as significantly higher in malignant tumors than in benign nodules, in both blood and tumor samples.

This clone was counted ten times or more. The antigen this receptor binds is unknown. Base quality data are lacking; no much larger clone is found one base away. This TCR came from a male donor with papillary thyroid cancer or a benign thyroid nodule (not recorded which). Some clones in this sample may be carry-over from other donors' samples. The chain uses TRBV20-1 and TRBJ2-5; a stretch of 7 junction bases matches TRBD1. Sequenced sample: tumor tissue. The CDR3 protein is CSAPRQGERETQYF. Here is the DNA: TGCAGTGCACCCCGACAGGGCGAACGGGAGACCCAGTACTTC.